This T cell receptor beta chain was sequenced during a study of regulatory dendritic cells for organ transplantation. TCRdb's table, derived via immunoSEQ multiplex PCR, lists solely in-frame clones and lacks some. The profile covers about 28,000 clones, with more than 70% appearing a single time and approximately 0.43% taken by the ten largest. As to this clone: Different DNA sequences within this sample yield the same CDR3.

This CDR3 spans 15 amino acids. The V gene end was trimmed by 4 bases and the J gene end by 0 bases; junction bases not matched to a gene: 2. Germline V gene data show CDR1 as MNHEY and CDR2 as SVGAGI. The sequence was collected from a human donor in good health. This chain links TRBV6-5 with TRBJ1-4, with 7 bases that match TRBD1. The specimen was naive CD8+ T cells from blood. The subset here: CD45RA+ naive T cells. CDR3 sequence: CASSFTGATNEKLFF. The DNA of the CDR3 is TGTGCCAGCAGTTTCACAGGGGCAACTAATGAAAAACTGTTTTTT.